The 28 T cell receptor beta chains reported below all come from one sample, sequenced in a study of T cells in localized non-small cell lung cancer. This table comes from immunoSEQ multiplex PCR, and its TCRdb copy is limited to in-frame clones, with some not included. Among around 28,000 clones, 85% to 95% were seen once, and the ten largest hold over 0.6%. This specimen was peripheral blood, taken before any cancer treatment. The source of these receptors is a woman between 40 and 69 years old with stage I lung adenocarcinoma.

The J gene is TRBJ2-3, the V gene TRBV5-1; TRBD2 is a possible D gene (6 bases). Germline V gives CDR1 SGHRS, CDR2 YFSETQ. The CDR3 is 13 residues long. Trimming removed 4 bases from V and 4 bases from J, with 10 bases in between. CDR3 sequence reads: CASSVTSSDTQYF. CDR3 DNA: TGCGCCAGCAGCGTGACTAGTTCAGATACGCAGTATTTT.

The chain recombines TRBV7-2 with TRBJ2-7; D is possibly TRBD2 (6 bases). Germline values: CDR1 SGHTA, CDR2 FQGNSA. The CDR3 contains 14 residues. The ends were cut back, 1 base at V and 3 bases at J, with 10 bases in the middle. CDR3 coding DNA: TGTGCCAGCAGCTTAGGACAGACTAGCTACGAGCAGTACTTC. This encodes CASSLGQTSYEQYF.

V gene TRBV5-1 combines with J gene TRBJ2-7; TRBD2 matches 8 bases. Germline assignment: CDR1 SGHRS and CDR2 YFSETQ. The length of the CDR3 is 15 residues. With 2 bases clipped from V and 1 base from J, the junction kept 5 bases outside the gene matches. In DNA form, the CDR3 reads TGCGCCAGCAGCTTACCTCGGGGGGGGTCCTACGAGCAGTACTTC. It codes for CASSLPRGGSYEQYF. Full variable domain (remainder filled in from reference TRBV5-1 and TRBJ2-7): KAGVTQTPRYLIKTRGQQVTLSCSPISGHRSVSWYQQTPGQGLQFLFEYFSETQRNKGNFPGRFSGRQFSNSRSEMNVSTLELGDSALYLCASSLPRGGSYEQYFGPGTRLTVT.

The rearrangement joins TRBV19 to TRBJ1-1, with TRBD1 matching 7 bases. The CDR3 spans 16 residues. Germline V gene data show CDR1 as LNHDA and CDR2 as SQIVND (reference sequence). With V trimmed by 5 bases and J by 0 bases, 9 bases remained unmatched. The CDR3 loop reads CASSGPTGRMNTEAFF. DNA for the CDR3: TGTGCCAGTAGTGGCCCGACAGGGAGGATGAACACTGAAGCTTTCTTT.

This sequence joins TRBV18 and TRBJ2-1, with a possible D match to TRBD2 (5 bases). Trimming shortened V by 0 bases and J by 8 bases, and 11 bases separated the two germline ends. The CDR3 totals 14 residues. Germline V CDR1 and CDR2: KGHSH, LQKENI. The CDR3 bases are TGTGCCAGCTCACCACCGACCCGGGGAGATGAGCAGTTCTTC. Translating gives CASSPPTRGDEQFF. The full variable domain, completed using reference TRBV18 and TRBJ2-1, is NAGVMQNPRHLVRRRGQEARLRCSPMKGHSHVYWYRQLPEEGLKFMVYLQKENIIDESGMPKERFSAEFPKEGPSILRIQQVVRGDSAAYFCASSPPTRGDEQFFGPGTRLTVL.

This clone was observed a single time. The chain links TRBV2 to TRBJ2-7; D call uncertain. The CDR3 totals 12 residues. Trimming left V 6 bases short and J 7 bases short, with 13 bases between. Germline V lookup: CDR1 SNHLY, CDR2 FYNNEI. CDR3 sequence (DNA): TGTGCCAGCAGCACAGACCTTGGTGAGCAGTACTTC. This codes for CASSTDLGEQYF.

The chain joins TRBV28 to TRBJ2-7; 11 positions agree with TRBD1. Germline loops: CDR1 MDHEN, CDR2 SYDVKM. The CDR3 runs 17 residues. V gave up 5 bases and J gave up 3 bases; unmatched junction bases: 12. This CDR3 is CASSPSGQGAGLYEQYF. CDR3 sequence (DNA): TGTGCCAGCAGTCCCAGCGGACAGGGGGCAGGACTCTACGAGCAGTACTTC.

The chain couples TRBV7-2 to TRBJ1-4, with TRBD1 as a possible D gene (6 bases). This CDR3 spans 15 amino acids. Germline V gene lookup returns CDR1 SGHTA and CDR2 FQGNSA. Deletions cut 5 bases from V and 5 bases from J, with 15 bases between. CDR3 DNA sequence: TGTGCCAGCAGCAACAGGGCCCTGAAGAATGAAAAACTGTTTTTT. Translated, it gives CASSNRALKNEKLFF.

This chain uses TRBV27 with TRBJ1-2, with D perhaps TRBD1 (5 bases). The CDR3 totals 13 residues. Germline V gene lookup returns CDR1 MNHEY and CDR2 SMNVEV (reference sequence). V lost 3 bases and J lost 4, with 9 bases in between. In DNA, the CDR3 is TGTGCCAGCAGTTTGGGACGGAGCTATGGCTACACCTTC. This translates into CASSLGRSYGYTF.

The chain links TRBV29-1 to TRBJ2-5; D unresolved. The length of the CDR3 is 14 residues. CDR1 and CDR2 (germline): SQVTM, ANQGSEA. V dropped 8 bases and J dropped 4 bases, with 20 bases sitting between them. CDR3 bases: TGCAGCCTAGGCTACGGACGTTCCGGAGAGACCCAGTACTTC. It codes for CSLGYGRSGETQYF.

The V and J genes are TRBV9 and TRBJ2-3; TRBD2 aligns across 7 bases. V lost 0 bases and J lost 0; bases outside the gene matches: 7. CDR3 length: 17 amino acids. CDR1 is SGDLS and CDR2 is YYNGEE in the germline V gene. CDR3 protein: CASSVAFSGESTDTQYF. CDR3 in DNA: TGTGCCAGCAGCGTAGCTTTCAGCGGGGAGAGCACAGATACGCAGTATTTT.

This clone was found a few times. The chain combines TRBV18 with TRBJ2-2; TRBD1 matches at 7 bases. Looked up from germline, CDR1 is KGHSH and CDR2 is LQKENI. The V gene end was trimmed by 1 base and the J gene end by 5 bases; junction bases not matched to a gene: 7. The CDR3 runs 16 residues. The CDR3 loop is CASSPQGAIGTGELFF. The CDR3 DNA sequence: TGTGCCAGCTCACCACAGGGGGCAATCGGTACCGGGGAGCTGTTTTTT.

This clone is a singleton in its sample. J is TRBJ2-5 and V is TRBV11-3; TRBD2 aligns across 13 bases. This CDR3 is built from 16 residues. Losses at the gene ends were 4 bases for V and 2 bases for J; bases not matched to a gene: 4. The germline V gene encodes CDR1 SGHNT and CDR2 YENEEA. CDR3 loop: CASSSGLAGVQETQYF. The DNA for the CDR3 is TGTGCCAGCAGCTCCGGACTAGCGGGGGTACAAGAGACCCAGTACTTC.

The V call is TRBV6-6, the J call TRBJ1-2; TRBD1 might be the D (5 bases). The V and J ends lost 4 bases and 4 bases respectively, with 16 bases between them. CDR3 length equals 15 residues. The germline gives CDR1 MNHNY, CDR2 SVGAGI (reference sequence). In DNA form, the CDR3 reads TGTGCCAGCAGTTCTCCCCGGGACTCATCCTATGGCTACACCTTC. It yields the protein CASSSPRDSSYGYTF.

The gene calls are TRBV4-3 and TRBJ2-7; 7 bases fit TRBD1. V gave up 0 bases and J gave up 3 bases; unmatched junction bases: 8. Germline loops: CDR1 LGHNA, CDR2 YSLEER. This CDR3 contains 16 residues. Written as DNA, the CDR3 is TGCGCCAGCAGCCAAGAGCAGACAGGGAGTCTCTACGAGCAGTACTTC. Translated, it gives CASSQEQTGSLYEQYF.

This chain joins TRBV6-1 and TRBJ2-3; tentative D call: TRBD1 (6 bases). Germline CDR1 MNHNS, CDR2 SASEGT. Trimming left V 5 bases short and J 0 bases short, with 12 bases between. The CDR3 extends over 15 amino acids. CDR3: CASSLGQLSTDTQYF. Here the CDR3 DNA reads TGTGCCAGCAGTTTAGGACAGTTGAGCACAGATACGCAGTATTTT.

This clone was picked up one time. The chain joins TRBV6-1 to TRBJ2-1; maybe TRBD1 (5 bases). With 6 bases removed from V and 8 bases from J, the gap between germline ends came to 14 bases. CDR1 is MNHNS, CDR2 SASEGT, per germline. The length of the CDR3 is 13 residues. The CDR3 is CASSGQGWYEQFF. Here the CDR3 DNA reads TGTGCCAGCAGCGGACAAGGGTGGTATGAGCAGTTCTTC.

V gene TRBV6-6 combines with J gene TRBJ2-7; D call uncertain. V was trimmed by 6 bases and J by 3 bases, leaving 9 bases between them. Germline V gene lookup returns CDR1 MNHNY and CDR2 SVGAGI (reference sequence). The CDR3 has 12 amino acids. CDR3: CASSRSLYEQYF. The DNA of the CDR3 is TGTGCCAGCAGCCGTAGTCTCTACGAGCAGTACTTC.

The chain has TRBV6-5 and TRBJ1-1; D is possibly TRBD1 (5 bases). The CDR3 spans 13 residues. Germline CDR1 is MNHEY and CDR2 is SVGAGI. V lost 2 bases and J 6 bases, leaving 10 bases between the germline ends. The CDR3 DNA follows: TGTGCCAGCAGTTACCCCTCGGGGGCTGAAGCTTTCTTT. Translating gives CASSYPSGAEAFF.

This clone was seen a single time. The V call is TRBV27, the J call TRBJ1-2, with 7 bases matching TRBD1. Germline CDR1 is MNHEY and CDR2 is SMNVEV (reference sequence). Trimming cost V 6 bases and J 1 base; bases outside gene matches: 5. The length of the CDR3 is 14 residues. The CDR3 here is CASRNRGVNYGYTF. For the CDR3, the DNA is TGTGCCAGCAGAAACAGGGGAGTTAACTATGGCTACACCTTC.

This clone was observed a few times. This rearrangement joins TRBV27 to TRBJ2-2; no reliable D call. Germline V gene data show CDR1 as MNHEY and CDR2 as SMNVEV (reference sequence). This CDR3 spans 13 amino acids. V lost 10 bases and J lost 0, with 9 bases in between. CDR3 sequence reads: CAIIGPNTGELFF. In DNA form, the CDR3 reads TGTGCCATCATTGGACCGAACACCGGGGAGCTGTTTTTT.

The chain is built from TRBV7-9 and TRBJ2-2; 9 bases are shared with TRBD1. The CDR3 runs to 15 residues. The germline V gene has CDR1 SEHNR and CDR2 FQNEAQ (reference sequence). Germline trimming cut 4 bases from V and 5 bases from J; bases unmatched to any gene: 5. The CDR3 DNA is TGTGCCAGCAGCTCGCCCGGGACAGGGACCGGGGAGCTGTTTTTT. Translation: CASSSPGTGTGELFF.

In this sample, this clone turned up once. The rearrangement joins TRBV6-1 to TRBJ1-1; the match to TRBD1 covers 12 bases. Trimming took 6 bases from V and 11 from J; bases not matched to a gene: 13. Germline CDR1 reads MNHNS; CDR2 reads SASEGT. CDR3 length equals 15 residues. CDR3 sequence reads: CASRSGTGGRPEAFF. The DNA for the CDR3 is TGTGCCAGCAGATCCGGGACAGGGGGCCGCCCCGAGGCTTTCTTT.

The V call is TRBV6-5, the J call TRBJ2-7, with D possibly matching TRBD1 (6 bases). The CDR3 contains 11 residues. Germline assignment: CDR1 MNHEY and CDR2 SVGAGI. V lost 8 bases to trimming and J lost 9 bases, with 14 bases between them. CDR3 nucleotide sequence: TGTGCCAGCGCCACAGGGATGATGCAGTACTTC. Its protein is CASATGMMQYF.

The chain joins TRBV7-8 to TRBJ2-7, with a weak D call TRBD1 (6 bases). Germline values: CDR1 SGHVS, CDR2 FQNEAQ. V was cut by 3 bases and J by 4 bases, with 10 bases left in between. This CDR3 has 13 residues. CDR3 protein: CASSFRGGYEQYF. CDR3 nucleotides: TGTGCCAGCAGCTTCAGGGGCGGGTACGAGCAGTACTTC. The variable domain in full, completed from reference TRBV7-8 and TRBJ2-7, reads GAGVSQSPRYKVAKRGQDVALRCDPISGHVSLFWYQQALGQGPEFLTYFQNEAQLDKSGLPSDRFFAERPEGSVSTLKIQRTQQEDSAVYLCASSFRGGYEQYFGPGTRLTVT.

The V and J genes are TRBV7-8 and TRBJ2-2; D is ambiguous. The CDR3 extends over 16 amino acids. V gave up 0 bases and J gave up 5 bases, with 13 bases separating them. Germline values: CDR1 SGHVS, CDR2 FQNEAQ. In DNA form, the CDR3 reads TGTGCCAGCAGCTTAGCGGGGTTTCGGTTGACCGGGGAGCTGTTTTTT. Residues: CASSLAGFRLTGELFF.

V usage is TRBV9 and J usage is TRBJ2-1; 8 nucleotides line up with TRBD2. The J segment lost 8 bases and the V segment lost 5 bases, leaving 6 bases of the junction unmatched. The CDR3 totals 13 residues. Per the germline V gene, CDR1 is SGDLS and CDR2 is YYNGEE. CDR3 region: CASRASGSDEQFF. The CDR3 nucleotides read TGTGCCAGCAGAGCCAGCGGGAGCGATGAGCAGTTCTTC. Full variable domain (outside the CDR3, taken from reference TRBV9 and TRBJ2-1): DSGVTQTPKHLITATGQRVTLRCSPRSGDLSVYWYQQSLDQGLQFLIQYYNGEERAKGNILERFSAQQFPDLHSELNLSSLELGDSALYFCASRASGSDEQFFGPGTRLTVL.

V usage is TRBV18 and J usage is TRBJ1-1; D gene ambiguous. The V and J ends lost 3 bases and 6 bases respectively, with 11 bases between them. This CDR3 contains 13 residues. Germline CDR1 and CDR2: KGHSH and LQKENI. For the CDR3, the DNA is TGTGCCAGCTCACCCCGCGTGATTGCTGAAGCTTTCTTT. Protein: CASSPRVIAEAFF.